The rows below give T cell receptor beta chains drawn from one sample of a study of T cells in localized non-small cell lung cancer. The protocol was immunoSEQ multiplex PCR, while the TCRdb copy is restricted to in-frame clones and leaves out a portion. Seen here are 50,000 to 60,000 clones, less than 85% observed once, and the top ten hold approximately 4.8%. The specimen was PBMCs, collected before any cancer treatment. These receptor sequences come from a woman between 35 and 70 years old with stage II lung adenocarcinoma. The CDR3 runs from the conserved cysteine through the conserved F or W. The D gene is left open where the match is weak. Clone size is given for some rows only: seen once, a few or many times, or a class if the clone is expanded.

v_call	j_call	d_call	clone_size	cdr3_nt	cdr3_aa
TRBV6-4	TRBJ2-6	TRBD1	few	TGTGCCAGCAGTGACTCTGGCAGGGGGTCCGGGGCCAACGTCCTGACTTTC	CASSDSGRGSGANVLTF
TRBV6-6	TRBJ1-1	NA	NA	TGTGCCAGCAGTTACGGCGGCACTGAAGCTTTCTTT	CASSYGGTEAFF
TRBV6-6	TRBJ2-7	TRBD2	NA	TGTGCCAGCAGTCTAGCGGGACTTTGGGAGCAGTACTTC	CASSLAGLWEQYF
TRBV5-1	TRBJ1-1	NA	NA	TGCGCCAGCAGCTTGAGAGCTCCCGGGATGAACACTGAAGCTTTCTTT	CASSLRAPGMNTEAFF
TRBV7-9	TRBJ1-2	NA	NA	TGTGCCAGCAGCTTAGACGCAGGGGACTACACCTTC	CASSLDAGDYTF
TRBV6-1	TRBJ1-6	NA	NA	TGTGCCGGAGGCCTAGAAGTTGCGAATTCACCCCTCCACTTT	CAGGLEVANSPLHF
TRBV5-6	TRBJ2-2	NA	few	TGTGCCAGCAGCTTAGGAGGGGCGAACACCGGGGAGCTGTTTTTT	CASSLGGANTGELFF
TRBV5-4	TRBJ2-5	NA	NA	TGTGCCAGCAGCTTGGTGGTGGGCAGTCAAGAGACCCAGTACTTC	CASSLVVGSQETQYF
TRBV5-4	TRBJ1-2	NA	few	TGTGCCAGCAGCTTTGGAGGGTCCCCTTTCTATGGCTACACCTTC	CASSFGGSPFYGYTF
TRBV5-8	TRBJ2-7	NA	NA	TGTGCCAGCAACCCGACAGGGAGGCGACGGGAGCAGTACTTC	CASNPTGRRREQYF
TRBV19	TRBJ2-6	NA	few	TGTGCCAGTAGTTCCACAGTCTCTGGGGCCAACGTCCTGACTTTC	CASSSTVSGANVLTF
TRBV7-2	TRBJ1-4	NA	NA	TGTGCCAGCGGAAGGCAGGGGAATGAAAAACTGTTTTTT	CASGRQGNEKLFF
TRBV14	TRBJ2-3	TRBD1	NA	TGTGCCAGCAGCCGAACGACAGGGCCAGATACGCAGTATTTT	CASSRTTGPDTQYF
TRBV19	TRBJ2-4	NA	NA	TGTGCCAGTAGTGGACGCGGCGATGGTAGGGGGCGGGGAACCAAAAACATTCAGTACTTC	CASSGRGDGRGRGTKNIQYF
TRBV5-1	TRBJ2-5	NA	once	TGCGCCAGCAGCGTCACCCAAGAGACCCAGTACTTC	CASSVTQETQYF
TRBV29-1	TRBJ1-1	TRBD1	NA	TGCAGCGTTGCAGGGGGTCGGAACACTGAAGCTTTCTTT	CSVAGGRNTEAFF
TRBV6-5	TRBJ1-4	NA	once	TGTGCCAGCAGTTACTCGGGGTTTGCTGAAAAACTGTTTTTT	CASSYSGFAEKLFF
TRBV11-2	TRBJ1-1	NA	NA	TGTGCCAGCATCGAACTGTCTACTGAAGCTTTCTTT	CASIELSTEAFF
TRBV6-5	TRBJ2-3	NA	NA	TGTGCCAGCAGTTCCCCCGACGCCAGCACAGATACGCAGTATTTT	CASSSPDASTDTQYF
TRBV19	TRBJ2-3	TRBD1	NA	TGTGCCAGTAGTCTTCGGACAGGGCAGGTCACAGATACGCAGTATTTT	CASSLRTGQVTDTQYF
TRBV14	TRBJ2-7	TRBD1	NA	TGTGCCAGCAGCCAGAAACTGACAGGGGGCGAGCAGTACTTC	CASSQKLTGGEQYF
TRBV7-8	TRBJ2-3	TRBD2	NA	TGTGCCAGCAGCTTTACTTTAGCGGGGGAGAATACGCAGTATTTT	CASSFTLAGENTQYF
TRBV5-6	TRBJ2-3	TRBD2	NA	TGTGCCAGCACCTACGGGACTAGCGCGCATGGAGATACGCAGTATTTT	CASTYGTSAHGDTQYF
TRBV14	TRBJ1-1	NA	NA	TGTGCCAGCAGCCCCCAAGGAAGGGGTACCACTGAAGCTTTCTTT	CASSPQGRGTTEAFF
TRBV19	TRBJ2-4	TRBD1	NA	TGTGCCAGTAGTAGGGGACAGGGTATCACCAAAAACATTCAGTACTTC	CASSRGQGITKNIQYF
TRBV28	TRBJ2-6	NA	NA	TGTGCCAGCAGAGTCAGGGACTCTGGGGCCAACGTCCTGACTTTC	CASRVRDSGANVLTF
TRBV5-5	TRBJ1-1	TRBD1	NA	TGTGCCAGCAGCGGACGGACAGGGGGAGGCACTGAAGCTTTCTTT	CASSGRTGGGTEAFF
TRBV7-9	TRBJ1-1	NA	NA	TGTGCCAGCAGCTTTTCAGCCTTGAACACTGAAGCTTTCTTT	CASSFSALNTEAFF
TRBV7-2	TRBJ2-5	TRBD2	NA	TGTGCCAGCAGCCCAGCCCCTAGCGGGGGTCCCCTACAAGAGACCCAGTACTTC	CASSPAPSGGPLQETQYF
TRBV6-4	TRBJ2-5	NA	few	TGTGCCAGCAGTGAAAACGGCCTCCAAGAGACCCAGTACTTC	CASSENGLQETQYF
TRBV19	TRBJ1-1	NA	NA	TGTGCCAGTAGTATTGGCGCAGACAACACTGAAGCTTTCTTT	CASSIGADNTEAFF
TRBV9	TRBJ1-2	NA	NA	TGTGCCAGCAGCACAACAGGGAACTATGGCTACACCTTC	CASSTTGNYGYTF
TRBV5-1	TRBJ1-1	NA	NA	TGCGCCAGCAGCTCCGCCGGGGGCGAGAACACTGAAGCTTTCTTT	CASSSAGGENTEAFF
TRBV7-8	TRBJ2-1	NA	few	TGTGCCAGCAGCTTAGCACGGAATGAGCAGTTCTTC	CASSLARNEQFF
TRBV11-2	TRBJ1-1	TRBD1	NA	TGTGCCAGCAGCTTAGAACGACTGAGACAGGGGGCCAGGAGAAACACTGAAGCTTTCTTT	CASSLERLRQGARRNTEAFF
TRBV30	TRBJ2-7	TRBD1	NA	TGTGCCTGGAGTGGGACAGGGAGAAAGGCCTACGAGCAGTACTTC	CAWSGTGRKAYEQYF
TRBV28	TRBJ2-3	TRBD2	once	TGTGCCAGCAGACTGGGACTAGCGGGGGGTATGAGCACAGATACGCAGTATTTT	CASRLGLAGGMSTDTQYF
TRBV7-9	TRBJ2-7	NA	NA	TGTGCCAGCAGCTTTGTGGGGCCAGGGGCAGGCGAGCAGTACTTC	CASSFVGPGAGEQYF